This TCR beta chain appears in the sequencing data of a study of glioma-infiltrating T cells. V lost 4 bases to trimming and J lost 0 bases, with 18 bases between them. Germline V CDR1 and CDR2: SGHRS, YFSETQ. This CDR3 is built from 17 residues. The iRepertoire nested amplicon-rescue multiplex PCR amplified TCR alpha and beta CDR3s from RNA. MiXCR, run by TCRdb on the multiplex PCR reads, gives a single entry per CDR3 protein. The sample lists fewer than 55,000 distinct CDR3 sequences, 20% to 25% occurring once. This chain links TRBV5-1 with TRBJ2-3; D perhaps matches TRBD1 (6 bases). The clonotype comes from a human donor with low-grade glioma or glioblastoma, undergoing nonglioma brain surgery, or in good health (not recorded which). Sequenced: glioma tissue, nonneoplastic brain tissue, or PBMCs (not recorded which). The CDR3: CASSQKRTGFSTDTQYF. The CDR3 bases are TGCGCCAGCAGCCAAAAACGCACAGGGTTCAGCACAGATACGCAGTATTTT.